This is a list of T cell receptor beta chains from one sample in a study of blood T cell repertoires in COVID-19. The method was immunoSEQ multiplex PCR; TCRdb's version includes in-frame clones alone and lacks a portion of them. Among 73,000 or so clones listed, around four fifths were seen once. The specimen was peripheral blood. Every receptor here comes from a man in his fifties or sixties with active COVID-19. Both conserved end residues are part of each CDR3. Fields, in order: clone size, J gene, V gene, D gene, CDR3 protein, CDR3 DNA. A D gene is named only where the DNA matches it firmly. Not all rows give a size; the values are once, few, many and, for expanded clones, a class.

>.|TRBJ1-2|TRBV30|TRBD1
CASDRGYGYTF
TGTGCCTCCGACAGGGGCTATGGCTACACCTTC
>once|TRBJ2-7|TRBV10-1|TRBD1
CASSAGTGNNEQYF
TGCGCCAGCAGTGCCGGGACAGGGAACAACGAGCAGTACTTC
>.|TRBJ2-7|TRBV7-9|.
CASSVRDASTSSIGYEQYF
TGTGCCAGCAGCGTCCGGGACGCCTCCACTAGCTCAATTGGCTACGAGCAGTACTTC
>.|TRBJ2-2|TRBV18|TRBD2
CASSPSGSGTGELFF
TGTGCCAGCTCACCTAGCGGGAGCGGCACCGGGGAGCTGTTTTTT
>.|TRBJ2-3|TRBV6-2/TRBV6-3|TRBD1
CASSYLRGRVDYTQYF
TGTGCCAGCAGTTACCTCAGGGGGCGAGTTGATTATACGCAGTATTTT
>.|TRBJ1-1|TRBV14|.
CASSHTLTGEAFF
TGTGCCAGCAGCCACACCTTAACAGGGGAAGCTTTCTTT
>.|TRBJ2-7|TRBV7-8|TRBD2
CASSPRWGGVSYEQYF
TGTGCCAGCAGCCCGCGGTGGGGGGGGGTCTCCTACGAGCAGTACTTC
>.|TRBJ2-1|TRBV5-1|TRBD2
CASSSGLAGAVNEQFF
TGCGCCAGCAGCTCTGGACTAGCGGGAGCTGTTAATGAGCAGTTCTTC
>few|TRBJ1-2|TRBV7-9|.
CASSNRDGYTF
TGTGCCAGCAGCAACAGGGATGGCTACACCTTC
>once|TRBJ2-7|TRBV19|TRBD1
CASSEGTGGFDEQYF
TGTGCCAGTAGTGAGGGGACAGGGGGCTTCGACGAGCAGTACTTC
>.|TRBJ2-2|TRBV21-1|.
CASSWQVANTGELFF
TGTGCCAGCAGCTGGCAGGTAGCGAACACCGGGGAGCTGTTTTTT
>.|TRBJ2-1|TRBV6-1|.
CASSELTAYNEQFF
TGTGCCAGCAGTGAATTGACAGCCTACAATGAGCAGTTCTTC
>.|TRBJ2-1|TRBV21-1|.
CASSKGGLAGVSEQFF
TGTGCCAGCAGCAAAGGGGGACTAGCGGGAGTCAGTGAGCAGTTCTTC
>once|TRBJ1-5|TRBV9|.
CASSVGNSGSPQHF
TGTGCCAGCAGCGTAGGGAATTCAGGGTCGCCCCAGCATTTT
>.|TRBJ2-7|TRBV4-2|TRBD1
CASSHRGTGIVEQYF
TGTGCCAGCAGCCATCGGGGGACAGGGATTGTTGAGCAGTACTTC
>.|TRBJ1-1|TRBV15|.
CATSPPVGPGGVNTEAFF
TGTGCCACCAGCCCCCCGGTGGGGCCTGGAGGGGTGAACACTGAAGCTTTCTTT
>.|TRBJ2-3|TRBV25-1|TRBD2
CASSDPVNGGGDTQYF
TGTGCCAGCAGTGACCCGGTTAACGGGGGGGGAGATACGCAGTATTTT
>.|TRBJ2-3|TRBV5-1|.
CASSPVQLVTDTQYF
TGCGCCAGCAGCCCTGTCCAACTCGTAACAGATACGCAGTATTTT
>.|TRBJ1-6|TRBV3-1/TRBV3-2|.
CASTRGLGSPLHF
TGTGCCAGCACGAGGGGACTGGGGTCACCCCTCCACTTT
>.|TRBJ2-6|TRBV19|TRBD1
CATSKGQGPSGANVLTF
TGTGCCACCTCCAAGGGACAGGGTCCCTCTGGGGCCAACGTCCTGACTTTC
>.|TRBJ1-2|TRBV2|TRBD1
CASSPGQGALHGYTF
TGTGCCAGCAGCCCGGGACAGGGGGCCTTGCATGGCTACACCTTC
>.|TRBJ2-1|TRBV5-1|.
CASQDFRGGPQFF
TGCGCCAGCCAAGACTTTAGGGGGGGCCCGCAGTTCTTC
>few|TRBJ1-3|TRBV5-1|.
CASSLGIREGSGNTIYF
TGCGCCAGCAGCTTGGGTATCAGGGAAGGGTCTGGAAACACCATATATTTT
>.|TRBJ2-1|TRBV7-2|TRBD2
CASSVGLETGNEQFF
TGTGCCAGCAGCGTCGGACTAGAAACGGGGAATGAGCAGTTCTTC